This T cell receptor beta chain is from a study of T-cell reconstitution after alpha-beta-depleted transplantation in children. This clonotype was recorded a few times. Germline V gene sequence: CDR1 SEHNR, CDR2 FQNEAQ (reference sequence). Trimming took off 9 bases at V and 5 bases at J, with 7 bases between the two ends. There are 11 residues in the CDR3. Preparation of the TCRbeta library used unique molecular identifiers. In TCRdb, the PCR reads were re-called with MiXCR into one record per CDR3 protein. The table records about 540,000 distinct CDR3 sequences, about 16% of them present only once. The chain carries TRBV7-9 and TRBJ2-2, with D possibly TRBD1 on 5 matching bases. This sample comprised PBMCs from the stem cell graft donor, obtained from the stem cell graft. The TCR originated in a human donor who donated a stem cell graft to a child with acute lymphoblastic leukemia. CDR3 amino acids: CASQGTGELFF. DNA of the CDR3: TGTGCCAGTCAGGGTACCGGGGAGCTGTTTTTT.